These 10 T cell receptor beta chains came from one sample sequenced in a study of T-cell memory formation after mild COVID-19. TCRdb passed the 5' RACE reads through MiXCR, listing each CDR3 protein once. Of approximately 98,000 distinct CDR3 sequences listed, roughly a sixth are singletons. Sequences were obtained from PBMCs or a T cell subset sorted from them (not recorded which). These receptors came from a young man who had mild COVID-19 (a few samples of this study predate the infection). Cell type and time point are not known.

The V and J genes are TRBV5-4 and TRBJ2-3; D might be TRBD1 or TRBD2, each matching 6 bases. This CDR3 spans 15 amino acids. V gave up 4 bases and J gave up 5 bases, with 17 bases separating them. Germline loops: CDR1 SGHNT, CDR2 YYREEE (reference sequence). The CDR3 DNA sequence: TGTGCCAGCAGCCGTACGGGGGCTCTGGGAGATACGCAGTATTTT. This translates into CASSRTGALGDTQYF.

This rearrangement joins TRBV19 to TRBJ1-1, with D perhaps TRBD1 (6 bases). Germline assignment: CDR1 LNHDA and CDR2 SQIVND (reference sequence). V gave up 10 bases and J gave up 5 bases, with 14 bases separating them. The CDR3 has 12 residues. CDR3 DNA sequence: TGTGCCACCAACAGAGGGGGAACTGAAGCTTTCTTT. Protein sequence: CATNRGGTEAFF.

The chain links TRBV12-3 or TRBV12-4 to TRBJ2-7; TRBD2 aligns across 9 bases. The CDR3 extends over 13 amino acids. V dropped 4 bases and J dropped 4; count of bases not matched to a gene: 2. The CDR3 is CASSSSGGYEQYF. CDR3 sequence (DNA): TGTGCCAGCAGTTCGAGCGGGGGGTACGAGCAGTACTTC.

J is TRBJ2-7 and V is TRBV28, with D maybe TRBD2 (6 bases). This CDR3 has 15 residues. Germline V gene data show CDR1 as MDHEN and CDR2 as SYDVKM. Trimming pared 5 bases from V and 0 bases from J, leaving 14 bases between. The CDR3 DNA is TGTGCCAGCAGTCCTCCCGGGGGAAGCTCCTACGAGCAGTACGTC. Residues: CASSPPGGSSYEQYV.

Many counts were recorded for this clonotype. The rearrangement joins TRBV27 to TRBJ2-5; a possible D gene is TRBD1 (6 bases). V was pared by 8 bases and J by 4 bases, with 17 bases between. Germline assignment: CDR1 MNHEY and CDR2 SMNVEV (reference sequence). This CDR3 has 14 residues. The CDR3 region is CASAPNQGLETQYF. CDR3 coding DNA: TGTGCCAGCGCTCCCAATCAGGGGTTAGAGACCCAGTACTTC.

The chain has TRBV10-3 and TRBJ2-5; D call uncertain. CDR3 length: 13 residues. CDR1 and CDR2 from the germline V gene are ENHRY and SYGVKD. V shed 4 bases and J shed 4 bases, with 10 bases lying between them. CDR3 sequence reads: CAISGSAGETQYF. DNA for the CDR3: TGTGCCATCAGTGGCAGCGCCGGAGAGACCCAGTACTTC.

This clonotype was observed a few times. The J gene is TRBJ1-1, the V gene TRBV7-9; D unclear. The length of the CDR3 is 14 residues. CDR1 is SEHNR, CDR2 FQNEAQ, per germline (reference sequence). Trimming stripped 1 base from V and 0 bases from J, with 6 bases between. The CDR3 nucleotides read TGTGCCAGCAGCTTAGGGGTAGTGAACACTGAAGCTTTCTTT. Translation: CASSLGVVNTEAFF.

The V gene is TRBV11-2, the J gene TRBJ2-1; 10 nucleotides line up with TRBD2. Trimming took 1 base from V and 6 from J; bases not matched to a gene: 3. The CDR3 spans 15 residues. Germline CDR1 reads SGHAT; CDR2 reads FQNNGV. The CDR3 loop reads CASSLGAGGINEQFF. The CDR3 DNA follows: TGTGCCAGCAGCTTAGGAGCGGGGGGGATCAATGAGCAGTTCTTC. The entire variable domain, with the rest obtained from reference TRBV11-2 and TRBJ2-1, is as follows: EAGVAQSPRYKIIEKRQSVAFWCNPISGHATLYWYQQILGQGPKLLIQFQNNGVVDDSQLPKDRFSAERLKGVDSTLKIQPAKLEDSAVYLCASSLGAGGINEQFFGPGTRLTVL.

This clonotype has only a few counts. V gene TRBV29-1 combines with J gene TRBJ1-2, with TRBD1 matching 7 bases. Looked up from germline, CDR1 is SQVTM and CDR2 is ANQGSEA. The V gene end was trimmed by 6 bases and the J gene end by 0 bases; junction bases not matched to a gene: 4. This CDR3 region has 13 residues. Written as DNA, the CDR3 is TGCAGCGTCAGGGACAGAGCTAACTATGGCTACACCTTC. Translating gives CSVRDRANYGYTF.

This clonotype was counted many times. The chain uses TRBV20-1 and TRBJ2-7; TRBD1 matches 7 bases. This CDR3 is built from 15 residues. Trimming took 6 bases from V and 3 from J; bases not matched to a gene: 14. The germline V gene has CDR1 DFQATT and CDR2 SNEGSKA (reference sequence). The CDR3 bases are TGCAGTGCACAGCCGGGACAGCTCCTGCTCTACGAGCAGTACGTC. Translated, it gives CSAQPGQLLLYEQYV.